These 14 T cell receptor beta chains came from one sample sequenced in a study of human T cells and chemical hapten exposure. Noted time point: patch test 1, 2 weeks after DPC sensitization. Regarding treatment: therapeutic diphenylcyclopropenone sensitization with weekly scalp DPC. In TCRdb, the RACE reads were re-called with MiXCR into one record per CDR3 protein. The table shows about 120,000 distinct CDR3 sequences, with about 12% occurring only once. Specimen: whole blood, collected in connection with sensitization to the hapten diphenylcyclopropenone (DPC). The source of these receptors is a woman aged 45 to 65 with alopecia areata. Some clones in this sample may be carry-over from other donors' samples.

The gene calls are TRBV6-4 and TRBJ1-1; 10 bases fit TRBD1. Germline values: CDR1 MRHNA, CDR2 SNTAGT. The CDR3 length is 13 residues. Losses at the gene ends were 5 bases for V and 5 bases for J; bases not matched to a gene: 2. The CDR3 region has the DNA TGTGCCAGCAGTTGGACAGGGGGGACTGAAGCTTTCTTT. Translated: CASSWTGGTEAFF.

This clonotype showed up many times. Here the CDR3 DNA reads TGCGCCAGCAGCCAAGGAGGGGGCAGGGATACGCAGTATTTT. Residues: CASSQGGGRDTQYF. The chain couples TRBV4-1 to TRBJ2-3; TRBD1 agrees at 7 bases. Per germline, CDR1 MGHRA and CDR2 YSYEKL. The V segment lost 1 base and the J segment 6 bases; nucleotides outside the gene matches: 4. The CDR3 runs to 14 residues.

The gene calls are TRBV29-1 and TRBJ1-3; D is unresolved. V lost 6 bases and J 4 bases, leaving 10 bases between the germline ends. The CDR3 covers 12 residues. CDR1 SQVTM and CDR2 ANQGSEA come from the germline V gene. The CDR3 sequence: CSVEAGGNTIYF. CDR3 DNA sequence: TGCAGCGTGGAGGCCGGAGGAAACACCATATATTTT.

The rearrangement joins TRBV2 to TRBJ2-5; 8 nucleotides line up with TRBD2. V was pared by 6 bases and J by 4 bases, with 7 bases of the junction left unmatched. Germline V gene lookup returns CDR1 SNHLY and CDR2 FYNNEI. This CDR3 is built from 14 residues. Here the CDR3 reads CASRGTSRGETQYF. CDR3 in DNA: TGTGCCAGCAGGGGGACTAGTCGCGGAGAGACCCAGTACTTC.

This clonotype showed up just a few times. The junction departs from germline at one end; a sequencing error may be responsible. CDR3 in DNA: TGTGCCAGCCGTGACACTAACACCGGGGAGCTGTTTTTT. It specifies CASRDTNTGELFF. The rearrangement uses TRBV6-4 and TRBJ2-2; D not resolved. From germline, CDR1 is MRHNA and CDR2 SNTAGT. CDR3 length equals 13 residues.

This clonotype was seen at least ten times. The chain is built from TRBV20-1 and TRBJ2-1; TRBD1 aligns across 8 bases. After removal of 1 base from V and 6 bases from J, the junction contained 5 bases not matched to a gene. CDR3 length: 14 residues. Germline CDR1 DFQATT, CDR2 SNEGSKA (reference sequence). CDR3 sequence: CSARGTGSRNEQFF. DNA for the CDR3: TGCAGTGCTAGAGGGACAGGGTCACGCAATGAGCAGTTCTTC.

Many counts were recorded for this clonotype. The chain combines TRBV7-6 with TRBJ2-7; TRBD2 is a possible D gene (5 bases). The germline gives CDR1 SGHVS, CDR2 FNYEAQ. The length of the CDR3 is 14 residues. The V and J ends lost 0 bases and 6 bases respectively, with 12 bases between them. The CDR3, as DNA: TGTGCCAGCAGCTTAGCCGAGGGAGTACGCGAGCAGTACTTC. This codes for CASSLAEGVREQYF.

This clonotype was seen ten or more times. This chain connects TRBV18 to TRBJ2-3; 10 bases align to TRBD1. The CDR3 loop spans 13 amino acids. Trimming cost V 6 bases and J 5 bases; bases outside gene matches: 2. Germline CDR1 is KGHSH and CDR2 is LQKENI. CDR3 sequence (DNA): TGTGCCAGCTCGACAGGGGGCCTAGATACGCAGTATTTT. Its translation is CASSTGGLDTQYF.

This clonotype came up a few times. The DNA for the CDR3 is TGTGCCAGCAGCCCTAGAGGCAGGGCGTCTGGAAACACCATATATTTT. Translating gives CASSPRGRASGNTIYF. J is TRBJ1-3 and V is TRBV12-3 or TRBV12-4; perhaps TRBD1 as D (5 bases). The CDR3 covers 16 residues. V lost 6 bases and J 1 base, leaving 16 bases between the germline ends.

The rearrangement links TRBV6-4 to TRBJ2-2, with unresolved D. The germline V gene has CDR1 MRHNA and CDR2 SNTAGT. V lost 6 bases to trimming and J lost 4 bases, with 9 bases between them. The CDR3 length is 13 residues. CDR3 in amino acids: CASSLRRTGELFF. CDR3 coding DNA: TGTGCCAGCAGCCTAAGGCGCACCGGGGAGCTGTTTTTT.

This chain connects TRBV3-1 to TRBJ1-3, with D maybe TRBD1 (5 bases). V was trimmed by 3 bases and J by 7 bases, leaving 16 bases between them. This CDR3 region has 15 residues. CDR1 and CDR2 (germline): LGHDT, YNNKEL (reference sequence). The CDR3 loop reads CASSQGGVNWNTIYF. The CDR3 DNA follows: TGTGCCAGCAGCCAGGGAGGGGTGAATTGGAACACCATATATTTT.

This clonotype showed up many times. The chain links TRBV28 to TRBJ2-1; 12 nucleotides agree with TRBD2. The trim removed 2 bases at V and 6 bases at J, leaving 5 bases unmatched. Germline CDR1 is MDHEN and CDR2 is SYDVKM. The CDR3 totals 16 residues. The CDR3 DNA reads TGTGCCAGCAGTTTAACGACTAGCGGGAGAGTCAATGAGCAGTTCTTC. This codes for CASSLTTSGRVNEQFF.

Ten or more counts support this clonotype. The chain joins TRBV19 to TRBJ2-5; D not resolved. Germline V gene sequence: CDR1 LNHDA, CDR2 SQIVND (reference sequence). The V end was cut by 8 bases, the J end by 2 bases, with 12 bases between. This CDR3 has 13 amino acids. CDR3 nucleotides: TGTGCCAGTGGGCGGCGGTATCAAGAGACCCAGTACTTC. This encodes CASGRRYQETQYF.

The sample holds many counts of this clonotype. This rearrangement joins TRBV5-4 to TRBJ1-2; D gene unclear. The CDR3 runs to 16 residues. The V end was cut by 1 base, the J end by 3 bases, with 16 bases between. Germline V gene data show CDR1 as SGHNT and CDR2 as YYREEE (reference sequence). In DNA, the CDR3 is TGTGCCAGCAGCTTGTCCTCCGGGGTGTACCACTATGGCTACACCTTC. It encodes CASSLSSGVYHYGYTF.